What follows are 8 T cell receptor beta chains derived from one specimen sequenced in a study of Graves' ophthalmopathy and Graves' hyperthyroidism. Transcripts of RNA were the source for amplifying TCR beta CDR3 regions. HTBI primers were used in a first-round RT-PCR, which preceded a second-round multiplex PCR. MiXCR was run by TCRdb on the multiplex PCR reads, yielding one entry per CDR3 protein. The table includes 400,000 to 500,000 distinct CDR3 sequences, under 25% detected once. Specimen: peripheral blood. The receptor set was obtained from a woman between 18 and 30 years old with stable Graves' hyperthyroidism.

This clonotype came up many times. The J gene is TRBJ1-2, the V gene TRBV2; 11 bases agree with TRBD1. CDR1 is SNHLY and CDR2 is FYNNEI in the germline V gene. Trimming at V came to 6 bases and at J to 5 bases, leaving 5 bases not matched to a gene. This CDR3 has 14 residues. CDR3 sequence (DNA): TGTGCCAGCAGCGCCGGGACAGGGGGGTATGGCTACACCTTC. Its translation is CASSAGTGGYGYTF.

This clonotype appeared many times. The CDR3 reads CASSPMVRQETQYF. CDR3 bases: TGTGCCAGCTCACCAATGGTCAGACAAGAGACCCAGTACTTC. The chain uses TRBV18 and TRBJ2-5; D unresolved. CDR3 length equals 14 residues. Germline V gene lookup returns CDR1 KGHSH and CDR2 LQKENI. The V gene lost 2 bases and the J gene lost 2 bases, with 9 bases spanning the gap.

This clonotype was observed a handful of times. The chain uses TRBV7-8 and TRBJ2-7, with 9 nucleotides matching TRBD1. The trim removed 5 bases at V and 0 bases at J, leaving 14 bases unmatched. The CDR3 has 18 amino acids. Germline V gene lookup returns CDR1 SGHVS and CDR2 FQNEAQ. The CDR3 bases are TGTGCCAGCAGCCCCGACCGACCCGGGACAGGGTTCTCCTACGAGCAGTACTTC. This encodes CASSPDRPGTGFSYEQYF. The variable domain in full, with the rest retrieved from reference TRBV7-8 and TRBJ2-7, is GAGVSQSPRYKVAKRGQDVALRCDPISGHVSLFWYQQALGQGPEFLTYFQNEAQLDKSGLPSDRFFAERPEGSVSTLKIQRTQQEDSAVYLCASSPDRPGTGFSYEQYFGPGTRLTVT.

This clonotype occurred many times. This chain connects TRBV6-1 to TRBJ2-7, with 10 bases matching TRBD2. Germline V gives CDR1 MNHNS, CDR2 SASEGT. The CDR3 totals 16 residues. The ends lost 3 bases at V and 4 bases at J; junction bases unmatched: 9. CDR3: CASSEWLAGAQYEQYF. The CDR3 region has the DNA TGTGCCAGCAGTGAGTGGCTAGCGGGAGCCCAATACGAGCAGTACTTC.

The CDR3 sequence: CASSSDSFLYEQYF. In DNA form, the CDR3 reads TGCGCCAGCAGCTCGGACAGTTTTCTCTACGAGCAGTACTTC. V usage is TRBV5-1 and J usage is TRBJ2-5; the D gene is possibly TRBD1 (6 bases). The tail of the sequence fits TRBJ2-7 better, so the J call may be wrong. From germline, CDR1 is SGHRS and CDR2 YFSETQ. This CDR3 has 14 amino acids.

Ten or more counts support this clonotype. The chain is built from TRBV6-5 and TRBJ2-7; D may be TRBD1 or TRBD2 (6 bases each). CDR3 length: 14 amino acids. Looked up from germline, CDR1 is MNHEY and CDR2 is SVGAGI. V was cut by 5 bases and J by 2 bases, with 13 bases left in between. CDR3 DNA: TGTGCCAGCAGTATAAGGGGGGACCCCTACGAGCAGTACTTC. Protein product: CASSIRGDPYEQYF.

The V call is TRBV7-3, the J call TRBJ1-5; 12 nucleotides match TRBD1. Germline assignment: CDR1 SGHTA and CDR2 FQGTGA. The CDR3 extends over 18 amino acids. The V and J ends lost 4 bases and 7 bases, in that order; junction bases with no gene match: 14. CDR3 DNA sequence: TGTGCCAGCAGCTGTACCTCCTCCGGGACAGGGGGCGGGCAGCCCCAGCATTTT. Translating it yields CASSCTSSGTGGGQPQHF.

This clonotype was detected many times. This chain connects TRBV5-1 to TRBJ1-1; TRBD1 might be the D (6 bases). The V gene's germline CDR1 is SGHRS and CDR2 YFSETQ. This CDR3 is built from 14 residues. V was pared by 2 bases and J by 4 bases, with 12 bases between. CDR3 coding DNA: TGCGCCAGCAGCTTTGCAACAGGGAGCACTGAAGCTTTCTTT. Translated: CASSFATGSTEAFF.